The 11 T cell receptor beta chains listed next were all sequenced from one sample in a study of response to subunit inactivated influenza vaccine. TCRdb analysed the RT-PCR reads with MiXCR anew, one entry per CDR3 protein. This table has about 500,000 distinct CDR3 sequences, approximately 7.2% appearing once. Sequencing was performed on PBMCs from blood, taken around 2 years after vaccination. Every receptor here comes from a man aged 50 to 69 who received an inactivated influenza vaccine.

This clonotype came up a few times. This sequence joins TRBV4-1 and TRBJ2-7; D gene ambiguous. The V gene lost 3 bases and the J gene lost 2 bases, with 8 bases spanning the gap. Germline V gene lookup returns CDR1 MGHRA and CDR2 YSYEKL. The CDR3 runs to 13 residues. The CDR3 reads CASSHPDAYEQYF. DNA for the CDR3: TGCGCCAGCAGCCACCCCGATGCCTACGAGCAGTACTTC.

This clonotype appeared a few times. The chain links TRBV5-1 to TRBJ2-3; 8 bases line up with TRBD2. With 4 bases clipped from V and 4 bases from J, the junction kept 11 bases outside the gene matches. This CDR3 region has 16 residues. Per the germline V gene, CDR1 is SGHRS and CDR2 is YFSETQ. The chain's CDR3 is CASSRLGAGAADTQYF. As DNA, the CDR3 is TGCGCCAGCAGCCGCTTAGGAGCGGGGGCGGCAGATACGCAGTATTTT.

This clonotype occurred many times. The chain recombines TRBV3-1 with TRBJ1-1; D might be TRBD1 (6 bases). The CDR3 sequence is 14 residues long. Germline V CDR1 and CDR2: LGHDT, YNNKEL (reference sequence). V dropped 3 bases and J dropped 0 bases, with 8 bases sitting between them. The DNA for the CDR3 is TGTGCCAGCAGCCATCGGACAGTGAACACTGAAGCTTTCTTT. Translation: CASSHRTVNTEAFF.

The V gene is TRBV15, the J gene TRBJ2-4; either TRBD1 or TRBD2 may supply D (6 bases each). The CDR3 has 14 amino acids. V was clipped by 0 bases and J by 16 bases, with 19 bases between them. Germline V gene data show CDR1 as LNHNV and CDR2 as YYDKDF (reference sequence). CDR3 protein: CATSRERTGRIGYF. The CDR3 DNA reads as TGTGCCACCAGCAGAGAACGAACAGGGAGGATCGGCTACTTC. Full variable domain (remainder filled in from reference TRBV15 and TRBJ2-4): DAMVIQNPRYQVTQFGKPVTLSCSQTLNHNVMYWYQQKSSQAPKLLFHYYDKDFNNEADTPDNFQSRRPNTSFCFLDIRSPGLGDTAMYLCATSRERTGRIGYFGAGTRLSVL.

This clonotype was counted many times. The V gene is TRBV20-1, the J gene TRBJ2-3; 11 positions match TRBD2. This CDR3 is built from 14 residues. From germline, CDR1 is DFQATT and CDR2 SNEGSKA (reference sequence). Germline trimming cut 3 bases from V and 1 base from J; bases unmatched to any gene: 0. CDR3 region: CSARGLAGTDTQYF. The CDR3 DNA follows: TGCAGTGCTAGGGGACTAGCGGGCACAGATACGCAGTATTTT.

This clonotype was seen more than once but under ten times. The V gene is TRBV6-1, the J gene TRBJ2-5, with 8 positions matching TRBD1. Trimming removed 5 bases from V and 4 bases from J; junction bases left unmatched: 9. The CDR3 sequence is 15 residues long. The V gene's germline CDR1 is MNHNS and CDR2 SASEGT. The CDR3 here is CASSKNRGMRETQYF. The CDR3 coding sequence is TGTGCCAGCAGTAAGAACAGGGGGATGAGAGAGACCCAGTACTTC.

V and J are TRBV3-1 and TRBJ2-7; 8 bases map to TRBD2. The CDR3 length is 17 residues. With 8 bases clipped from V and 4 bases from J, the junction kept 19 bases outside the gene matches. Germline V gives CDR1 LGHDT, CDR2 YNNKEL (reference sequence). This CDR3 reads CASCPSLFGGAVYEQYF. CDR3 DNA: TGTGCCAGCTGCCCCTCACTCTTCGGGGGGGCGGTGTACGAGCAGTACTTC.

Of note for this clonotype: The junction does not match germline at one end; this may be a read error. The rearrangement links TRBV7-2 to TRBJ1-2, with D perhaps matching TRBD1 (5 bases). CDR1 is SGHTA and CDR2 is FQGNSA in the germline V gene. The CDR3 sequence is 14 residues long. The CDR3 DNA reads TGTGCCAGCACCTCCCCCCCCCTCGCGACAGAGTTCCTCTTC. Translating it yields CASTSPPLATEFLF.

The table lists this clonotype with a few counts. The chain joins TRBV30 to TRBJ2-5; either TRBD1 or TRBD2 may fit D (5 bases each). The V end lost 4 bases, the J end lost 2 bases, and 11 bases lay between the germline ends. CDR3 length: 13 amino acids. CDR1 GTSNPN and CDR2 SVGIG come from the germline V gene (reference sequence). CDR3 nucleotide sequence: TGTGCCTGGACTCCCGGGGCTCAAGAGACCCAGTACTTC. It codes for CAWTPGAQETQYF.

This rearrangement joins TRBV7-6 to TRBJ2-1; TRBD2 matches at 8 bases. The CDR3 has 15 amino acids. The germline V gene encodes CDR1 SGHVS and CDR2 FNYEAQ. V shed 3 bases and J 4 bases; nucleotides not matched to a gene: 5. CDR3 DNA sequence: TGTGCCAGCAGCTTCGCGGGAGGCCCATACAATGAGCAGTTCTTC. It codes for CASSFAGGPYNEQFF.

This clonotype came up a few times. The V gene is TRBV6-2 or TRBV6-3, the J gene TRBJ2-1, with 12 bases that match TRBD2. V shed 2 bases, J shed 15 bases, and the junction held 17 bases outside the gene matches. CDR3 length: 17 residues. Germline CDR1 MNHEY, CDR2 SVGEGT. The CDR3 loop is CASSYAGFGTSGLGTFF. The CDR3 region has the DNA TGTGCCAGCAGTTACGCCGGTTTTGGGACTAGCGGGCTGGGAACGTTCTTC.